A single sample gave rise to the 25 T cell receptor beta chains below, sequenced in a study of Graves' ophthalmopathy and Graves' hyperthyroidism. Transcripts of RNA were the source for amplifying TCR beta CDR3 regions. HTBI primers served in a first-round RT-PCR, which a second-round multiplex PCR followed. TCRdb used MiXCR to reprocess the multiplex PCR reads, holding one entry per CDR3 protein. The repertoire holds around 1,200,000 distinct CDR3 sequences, roughly 35% seen once, with around 10% in the top ten. The sequencing input was peripheral blood or thyroid tissue (not recorded which). These receptors came from an adult man with Graves' hyperthyroidism.

The chain couples TRBV29-1 to TRBJ2-2, with D perhaps TRBD1 (6 bases). The V gene lost 7 bases and the J gene lost 1 base, with 10 bases spanning the gap. The CDR3 sequence is 13 residues long. Germline CDR1 SQVTM, CDR2 ANQGSEA. Written as DNA, the CDR3 is TGCAGCGGGCAGACAGGGAACACCGGGGAGCTGTTTTTT. Its translation: CSGQTGNTGELFF.

V gene TRBV12-3 or TRBV12-4 combines with J gene TRBJ1-4, with a possible D match to TRBD1 (5 bases). This CDR3 region has 14 residues. Trimming removed 3 bases at V and 10 bases at J, with 15 bases between. The CDR3 loop reads CASSFGTGRGKLFF. The CDR3 nucleotides are TGTGCCAGCAGTTTTGGCACAGGCCGTGGAAAACTGTTTTTT.

This chain connects TRBV19 to TRBJ2-7, with D perhaps TRBD1 (5 bases). Per germline, CDR1 LNHDA and CDR2 SQIVND (reference sequence). The length of the CDR3 is 14 residues. V was pared by 5 bases and J by 2 bases, with 13 bases between. The CDR3 DNA reads as TGTGCCAGTAGTGGAGTCGACAGCACCTACGAGCAGTACTTC. Protein: CASSGVDSTYEQYF.

CDR3 protein: CAIAGGGSGAFF. CDR3 sequence (DNA): TGTGCCATCGCGGGAGGGGGTAGCGGAGCTTTCTTT. The V gene is TRBV10-3, the J gene TRBJ1-1, with D possibly TRBD1 on 6 matching bases. CDR1 and CDR2 (germline): ENHRY, SYGVKD. Between the trimmed V and J ends, which lost 8 bases and 10 bases, there was a span of 17 bases. The CDR3 is 12 amino acids.

This clonotype was seen many times. This chain uses TRBV15 with TRBJ1-3; unclear D gene. With 0 bases removed from V and 4 bases from J, the gap between germline ends came to 13 bases. Looked up from germline, CDR1 is LNHNV and CDR2 is YYDKDF (reference sequence). The CDR3 runs 16 residues. CDR3 sequence (DNA): TGTGCCACCAGCAGAGATCGAAGTCCAGCAGGAAACACCATATATTTT. Its translation: CATSRDRSPAGNTIYF.

The rearrangement uses TRBV7-9 and TRBJ1-1; no reliable D call. V was cut by 4 bases and J by 14 bases, with 14 bases left in between. Germline CDR1 is SEHNR and CDR2 is FQNEAQ (reference sequence). This CDR3 contains 11 residues. The CDR3 is CASSSSVTPFF. In nucleotides, the CDR3 is TGTGCCAGCAGCTCATCGGTGACTCCCTTCTTT.

There are many counts of this clonotype. J is TRBJ2-2 and V is TRBV7-3; 14 nucleotides agree with TRBD2. CDR3 length: 17 residues. V lost 5 bases and J lost 6; bases outside the gene matches: 8. Germline V CDR1 and CDR2: SGHTA, FQGTGA. CDR3 region: CASSPGLAGVKSGELFF. CDR3 nucleotide sequence: TGTGCCAGCAGCCCGGGACTAGCGGGAGTTAAGTCCGGGGAGCTGTTTTTT.

The sample holds many counts of this clonotype. V and J are TRBV10-3 and TRBJ2-2, with 8 bases identical to TRBD1. The CDR3 is 14 amino acids. J gave up 6 bases and V 4 bases, and 4 bases lay outside the gene matches. Looked up from germline, CDR1 is ENHRY and CDR2 is SYGVKD. In nucleotides, the CDR3 is TGTGCCATCAGTGCCCTACAGGGGGCCGGGGAGCTGTTTTTT. This sequence encodes CAISALQGAGELFF.

This clonotype was observed many times. This chain connects TRBV29-1 to TRBJ2-7; TRBD2 matches at 11 bases. There are 14 residues in the CDR3. CDR1 is SQVTM and CDR2 is ANQGSEA in the germline V gene. The trim removed 6 bases at V and 2 bases at J, leaving 6 bases unmatched. As DNA, the CDR3 is TGCAGCGTGGAGACTAGCGGGACTACCTACGAGCAGTACTTC. Translation: CSVETSGTTYEQYF.

The chain employs TRBV7-6 and TRBJ1-2; a weak D match, TRBD1 (5 bases). The CDR3 is 14 amino acids. V lost 5 bases, J lost 8 bases, and 18 bases lay in between. Germline lookup yields CDR1 SGHVS and CDR2 FNYEAQ. The CDR3 protein is CASSRRGGDGGYTF. The CDR3, as DNA: TGTGCCAGCAGCCGACGGGGGGGTGACGGGGGCTACACCTTC.

This clonotype appeared many times. This chain connects TRBV5-6 to TRBJ2-6; D possibly corresponds to TRBD2 (5 bases). Trimming took 4 bases from V and 0 from J, leaving 8 bases between them. The CDR3 loop spans 15 amino acids. The germline V gene has CDR1 SGHDT and CDR2 YYEEEE. CDR3 nucleotides: TGTGCCAGCAGCCGGGGTCGCTCTGGGGCCAACGTCCTGACTTTC. This gives the protein CASSRGRSGANVLTF. The whole variable domain, filled in from reference TRBV5-6 and TRBJ2-6, reads DAGVTQSPTHLIKTRGQQVTLRCSPKSGHDTVSWYQQALGQGPQFIFQYYEEEERQRGNFPDRFSGHQFPNYSSELNVNALLLGDSALYLCASSRGRSGANVLTFGAGSRLTVL.

This clonotype was seen repeatedly, ten times or more. The chain couples TRBV7-9 to TRBJ2-5, with 8 nucleotides matching TRBD1. This CDR3 spans 16 amino acids. Unmatched junction bases numbered 11, after V lost 3 bases and J lost 5 bases. Per germline, CDR1 SEHNR and CDR2 FQNEAQ (reference sequence). Here the CDR3 reads CASSFSLAGGSETQYF. The CDR3 DNA follows: TGTGCCAGCAGCTTCTCGTTGGCAGGGGGCTCGGAGACCCAGTACTTC. Based on the CDR3 plus reference TRBV7-9 and TRBJ2-5, the full variable domain is DTGVSQNPRHKITKRGQNVTFRCDPISEHNRLYWYRQTLGQGPEFLTYFQNEAQLEKSRLLSDRFSAERPKGSFSTLEIQRTEQGDSAMYLCASSFSLAGGSETQYFGPGTRLLVL.

Comment on this clonotype: The conserved phenylalanine or tryptophan is not found at the CDR3 terminus, so this likely reflects a read error. The DNA is omitted, as the CDR3 cannot be located on it reliably, and the CDR3 follows TCRdb's listing. The chain uses TRBV5-1 and TRBJ1-1. Including both end residues, the CDR3 is 8 amino acids long. Germline-derived CDR1 and CDR2 are SGHRS and YFSETQ. Here the CDR3 reads CASSGFES.

With respect to this clonotype: Mismatch with germline at one junction end may stem from a read error. The chain combines TRBV10-2 with TRBJ1-2, with TRBD1 identical over 7 bases. The germline gives CDR1 WSHSY, CDR2 SAAADI. CDR3 size: 14 residues. Here the CDR3 reads CASSADRVYNGYTF. CDR3 DNA sequence: TGTGCCAGCAGCGCCGACAGGGTATATAATGGCTACACCTTC.

V gene TRBV12-3 or TRBV12-4 combines with J gene TRBJ1-4; perhaps TRBD1 as D (5 bases). With 5 bases removed from V and 4 bases from J, the gap between germline ends came to 11 bases. The CDR3 length is 14 residues. CDR3 nucleotides: TGTGCCAGCAGTCAGACAGCGGATAATGAAAAACTGTTTTTT. Translated: CASSQTADNEKLFF.

J is TRBJ1-1 and V is TRBV7-2; D may be TRBD1 (5 bases). The CDR3 runs to 17 residues. Between the trimmed V and J ends, which lost 3 bases and 1 base, there was a span of 18 bases. CDR1 is SGHTA and CDR2 is FQGNSA in the germline V gene. CDR3 residues: CASSFGAGMRKNTEAFF. DNA of the CDR3: TGTGCCAGCAGCTTCGGGGCAGGCATGAGGAAGAACACTGAAGCTTTCTTT.

The gene calls are TRBV10-3 and TRBJ2-5; D possibly corresponds to TRBD2 (5 bases). The germline gives CDR1 ENHRY, CDR2 SYGVKD. The CDR3 spans 13 residues. The V end was cut by 11 bases, the J end by 1 base, with 14 bases between. The CDR3 here is CASALTTQETQYF. The CDR3 bases are TGTGCCTCCGCGTTGACTACCCAAGAGACCCAGTACTTC.

In the case of this clonotype: Sequence at one end of the junction differs from germline and may be a read error. The chain joins TRBV14 to TRBJ2-5; D remains ambiguous. This CDR3 is 14 amino acids long. The germline CDR1 and CDR2 sequences are SGHDN and FVKESK. The CDR3 spells CASSQMGLQGTQYF. The DNA for the CDR3 is TGTGCCAGCAGCCAAATGGGTCTACAAGGGACCCAGTACTTC.

The gene calls are TRBV7-2 and TRBJ2-6; 7 nucleotides match TRBD1. V trimming: 3 bases; J trimming: 0 bases; junction bases outside the gene matches: 14. There are 20 residues in the CDR3. Germline CDR1 SGHTA, CDR2 FQGNSA. CDR3 amino acids: CASSLDRNTQPPSGANVLTF. The CDR3 DNA is TGTGCCAGCAGCTTGGACAGGAACACTCAACCCCCCTCTGGGGCCAACGTCCTGACTTTC. The full variable domain, completed using reference TRBV7-2 and TRBJ2-6, is GAGVSQSPSNKVTEKGKDVELRCDPISGHTALYWYRQSLGQGLEFLIYFQGNSAPDKSGLPSDRFSAERTGGSVSTLTIQRTQQEDSAVYLCASSLDRNTQPPSGANVLTFGAGSRLTVL.

There are many counts of this clonotype. The chain has TRBV19 and TRBJ1-5; 10 nucleotides match TRBD1. V dropped 4 bases and J dropped 3; count of bases not matched to a gene: 6. Germline values: CDR1 LNHDA, CDR2 SQIVND (reference sequence). CDR3 size: 16 residues. CDR3 in amino acids: CASSNRDRGDNQPQHF. For the CDR3, the DNA is TGTGCCAGTAGTAACCGGGACAGGGGAGACAATCAGCCCCAGCATTTT.

The V gene is TRBV20-1, the J gene TRBJ2-5, with D tentatively TRBD1 (5 bases). CDR1 DFQATT and CDR2 SNEGSKA come from the germline V gene (reference sequence). This CDR3 region has 13 residues. V was pared by 3 bases and J by 9 bases, with 17 bases between. The CDR3 sequence: CSASEGVGQPQYF. The CDR3 DNA sequence: TGCAGTGCTAGCGAAGGGGTTGGGCAGCCCCAGTACTTC.

CDR3 bases: TGTGCCAGCAGCTCCCGGACCAAAGAGACCCAGTACTTC. It yields the protein CASSSRTKETQYF. The chain joins TRBV13 to TRBJ2-5; D not resolved. V shed 4 bases and J shed 3 bases, with 9 bases lying between them. Per germline, CDR1 PRHDT and CDR2 FYEKMQ (reference sequence). The CDR3 is 13 amino acids.

This clonotype was found a few times. V is TRBV29-1 and J is TRBJ1-6; 12 bases align to TRBD1. CDR1 is SQVTM and CDR2 is ANQGSEA in the germline V gene. The CDR3 is made up of 15 amino acids. V lost 4 bases and J lost 7; bases outside the gene matches: 5. CDR3 DNA sequence: TGCAGCGTTGCGGGGGACAGGGGGCGGAATTCACCCCTCCACTTT. Translating it yields CSVAGDRGRNSPLHF.

This clonotype was recorded many times. The chain carries TRBV9 and TRBJ1-4; tentative D call: TRBD1 (6 bases). The length of the CDR3 is 14 residues. With 5 bases removed from V and 6 bases from J, the gap between germline ends came to 14 bases. The germline V gene has CDR1 SGDLS and CDR2 YYNGEE. As DNA, the CDR3 is TGTGCCAGCAGTTCGGGGGGCCGAGATGAAAAACTGTTTTTT. Translating it yields CASSSGGRDEKLFF.

The chain couples TRBV4-1 to TRBJ2-2; 7 bases match TRBD2. The V gene's germline CDR1 is MGHRA and CDR2 YSYEKL. V lost 4 bases and J lost 6; bases outside the gene matches: 8. The length of the CDR3 is 15 residues. In DNA, the CDR3 is TGCGCCAGCAGCCCGACTAGCAAGGTGCCCGGGGAGCTGTTTTTT. Translation: CASSPTSKVPGELFF.